The clone carrying this T cell receptor beta chain showed up many times. The antigen is unknown. The data stem from a study of CD8 T cells in ankylosing spondylitis. General study findings and limits: What appeared characteristic of ankylosing spondylitis blood was a TCR beta motif of eight highly homologous variants. In the blood and synovial fluid of reactive arthritis, some motif variants had been previously reported. Disease-associated clones were reportedly significantly overrepresented in matched ankylosing spondylitis synovial fluid.

One entry per CDR3 protein, called by TCRdb with MiXCR from the 5' RACE reads. The table has about 96,000 distinct CDR3 sequences, 27% seen once. The CDR3 spans 16 residues. Trimming pared 0 bases from V and 2 bases from J, leaving 14 bases between. The germline V gene encodes CDR1 SGHRS and CDR2 YFSETQ. The material sequenced was blood, either unsorted or a sorted T cell fraction (not recorded which). The J gene is TRBJ2-5, the V gene TRBV5-1; D is unresolved. The TCR was taken from a male donor with ankylosing spondylitis or in good health (not recorded which). CDR3 loop: CASSLDHRILQETQYF. In nucleotides, the CDR3 is TGCGCCAGCAGCTTGGATCACCGGATCCTGCAAGAGACCCAGTACTTC.